This T cell receptor beta chain was obtained from a study of cytomegalovirus exposure and HLA in healthy donors. Findings and caveats of the study: A later analysis linked a missense DCLRE1C variant to TCR beta V- and J-gene trimming.

Primers included in the PCR were 60 Vbeta and 13 Jbeta primers. Data came from immunoSEQ multiplex PCR; TCRdb stores just in-frame clones and leaves some out. Of about 110,000 clones in the sample, 79% were seen once. Germline V gene sequence: CDR1 SQVTM, CDR2 ANQGSEA. V lost 4 bases and J 5 bases, leaving 5 bases between the germline ends. The CDR3 has 10 residues. On this clone itself: No antigen is known for it.

The V and J genes are TRBV29-1 and TRBJ1-1, with D tentatively TRBD1 (5 bases). The specimen sequenced was PBMCs. The receptor was isolated from a woman in her 40s in good health and CMV-seronegative. The CDR3 nucleotides read TGCAGCGTTGGACAGACTGAAGCTTTCTTT. This sequence encodes CSVGQTEAFF.